A selection of T cell receptor beta chains follows, all from one sample in a study of blood T cell repertoires in COVID-19. The data were produced by immunoSEQ multiplex PCR, yet TCRdb's version contains in-frame clones alone and is incomplete. The sample has over 130,000 clones; around 84% are singletons. Sequences were obtained from peripheral blood. All receptors come from a human donor in a cohort sampled during active COVID-19. CDR3s include the opening cysteine and the closing phenylalanine or tryptophan. D genes are given only for firm matches. Size is stated for part of the rows, as once, few or many counts, or as a class when the clone is expanded.

NA NA TRBJ2-7 TRBV6-5 TGTGCCAGCAGGTCCAGGGGCCCCCCCTACGAGCAGTACTTC CASRSRGPPYEQYF
TRBD2 NA TRBJ2-3 TRBV9 TGTGCCAGCAGCGTAACTAGCGGGAAGACAGATACGCAGTATTTT CASSVTSGKTDTQYF
NA NA TRBJ2-7 TRBV6-5 TGTGCCAGCAGTTACAGAGAGGCAGCGAGCTCCTACGAGCAGTACTTC CASSYREAASSYEQYF
NA NA TRBJ1-1 TRBV30 TGTGCCTGGAGTCCAGGGGTGAGCACTGAAGCTTTCTTT CAWSPGVSTEAFF
TRBD1 NA TRBJ1-1 TRBV6-5 TGTGCCAGCAGCGGGGGACAGGAGAACACTGAAGCTTTCTTT CASSGGQENTEAFF
TRBD1 NA TRBJ1-2 TRBV30 TGTGCCTGGAGCCTCACTAGACAGGGGTCTACCGGTGGCTACACCTTC CAWSLTRQGSTGGYTF
NA NA TRBJ2-3 TRBV7-9 TGTGCCAGCAGCTTAGATGGACTGAAAGATACGCAGTATTTT CASSLDGLKDTQYF
TRBD2 NA TRBJ2-7 TRBV9 TGTGCCAGCAGCGTGGGGACTAGCGAACACTCCTACGAGCAGTACTTC CASSVGTSEHSYEQYF
NA NA TRBJ2-7 TRBV6-6 TGTGCCAGCAGTTACTCCTCAGGGGCCTACGAGCAGTACTTC CASSYSSGAYEQYF
TRBD1 NA TRBJ1-4 TRBV28 TGTGCCAGCCGCTCGACAGGGGGGGGTGAAAAACTGTTTTTT CASRSTGGGEKLFF
NA few TRBJ2-5 TRBV28 TGTGCCAGCAGACATATAGCGGACCAAGAGACCCAGTACTTC CASRHIADQETQYF
NA NA TRBJ2-5 TRBV7-9 TGTGCCAGCACCACCGGGGTGGGGGAGACCCAGTACTTC CASTTGVGETQYF
NA NA TRBJ1-5 TRBV12-5 TGTGCTAGTGCCCCGACAGTTATTAGCAATCAGCCCCAGCATTTT CASAPTVISNQPQHF
TRBD1 once TRBJ2-5 TRBV19 TGTGCCAGTAGTATAGAGTGGACAGGGACATGGTTAGAGACCCAGTACTTC CASSIEWTGTWLETQYF
NA few TRBJ2-3 TRBV5-4 TGTGCCAGCAGCGCCTCGGGCACAGATACGCAGTATTTT CASSASGTDTQYF
TRBD1 once TRBJ1-2 TRBV19 TGTGCCAGTAGACTCGGACAGGGTGATGGCTACACCTTC CASRLGQGDGYTF
TRBD2 NA TRBJ2-2 TRBV7-6 TGTGCCAGCAGCCCGGATGGGAGGGTTTACACCGGGGAGCTGTTTTTT CASSPDGRVYTGELFF
TRBD2 NA TRBJ2-7 TRBV5-4 TGTGCCAGCAGCCGCCTCTTCGGGGGGTCCTACGAGCAGTACTTC CASSRLFGGSYEQYF
NA NA TRBJ2-5 TRBV9 TGTGCCAGCAGCTCCCGGAGGGGGCTCCAAGAGACCCAGTACTTC CASSSRRGLQETQYF
TRBD1 NA TRBJ1-2 TRBV18 TGTGCCAGCTCACCGCGACAGGGAGTCTATGGCTACACCTTC CASSPRQGVYGYTF
TRBD1 NA TRBJ2-2 TRBV9 TGTGCCAGCAGCGTCCGGGACAGGGGGGGAACCGGGGAGCTGTTTTTT CASSVRDRGGTGELFF
TRBD2 NA TRBJ2-1 TRBV19 TGTGCCAGTAGTATGGAGCGGGGGGGCCGTAGTGAGCAGTTCTTC CASSMERGGRSEQFF
NA NA TRBJ1-6 TRBV6-1 TGTGCCAGCAGTGATACAGGAGATAATTCACCCCTCCACTTT CASSDTGDNSPLHF
TRBD1 NA TRBJ1-2 TRBV25-1 TGTGCCAGCAGTTCCCCGGACAGGGGGGTAAATGGCTACACCTTC CASSSPDRGVNGYTF
TRBD1 NA TRBJ2-3 TRBV2 TGTGCCAGCAGAGCCGGGACAGCCCTGCTCATAGATACGCAGTATTTT CASRAGTALLIDTQYF
NA NA TRBJ1-1 TRBV18 TGTGCCAGCTCTCTTCGAGTTCCCCTGAGGGACACTGAAGCTTTCTTT CASSLRVPLRDTEAFF
TRBD1 NA TRBJ2-2 TRBV6-1 TGTGCCAGCAGTGGAGACAGGGCCGCCCCCTACACCGGGGAGCTGTTTTTT CASSGDRAAPYTGELFF
NA NA TRBJ2-5 TRBV15 TGTGCCACCAGCAGAGATGGCGGAGGCAGGGGCCTTGCGGCCCAGTACTTC CATSRDGGGRGLAAQYF
TRBD2 NA TRBJ2-7 TRBV28 TGTGCCAGCAGTATACCTAGCGGGGGCTCCTACGAGCAGTACTTC CASSIPSGGSYEQYF
NA NA TRBJ2-3 TRBV11-3 TGTGCCAGCAGCTTAGGTACTCCCAGAGGTACGCAGTATTTT CASSLGTPRGTQYF
NA NA TRBJ2-7 TRBV12-5 TGTGCTAGTGGTTTGGTCGGGACTCACTACGAGCAGTACTTC CASGLVGTHYEQYF
TRBD1 NA TRBJ1-1 TRBV5-1 TGCGCCAGCAGCTGGGACAGTTCGAACACTGAAGCTTTCTTT CASSWDSSNTEAFF
TRBD1 few TRBJ2-7 TRBV7-9 TGTGCCAGCAGTTACAGGGGTGGCTACGAGCAGTACTTC CASSYRGGYEQYF
TRBD1 NA TRBJ2-7 TRBV5-1 TGCGCCAGCAGCTTGGGGGGGACAGTCCACTACGAGCAGTACTTC CASSLGGTVHYEQYF
TRBD1 NA TRBJ1-1 TRBV9 TGTGCCAGCAGCGCCGACCCAGGGGGCACTGAAGCTTTCTTT CASSADPGGTEAFF
TRBD2 NA TRBJ2-3 TRBV28 TGTGCCAGCACCCCACCCCAACTAGCGCCAGATACGCAGTATTTT CASTPPQLAPDTQYF
NA NA TRBJ1-1 TRBV7-3 TGTGCCAGCAGCCTACTGTGGACTGAAGCTTTCTTT CASSLLWTEAFF
NA NA TRBJ2-7 TRBV28 TGTGCCAGCAGTTTATTAGGCCGACACTACGAGCAGTACTTC CASSLLGRHYEQYF
NA once TRBJ2-1 TRBV5-1 TGCGCCAGCAGCTTTCGGGTTGGTGAGCAGTTCTTC CASSFRVGEQFF
TRBD1 NA TRBJ1-4 TRBV18 TGTGCCAGCTCAATATCGGACAGGGCCGATGAAAAACTGTTTTTT CASSISDRADEKLFF
NA NA TRBJ1-1 TRBV27 TGTGCCAGCACCCCTTTAGCGGGCAGTGAAGCTTTCTTT CASTPLAGSEAFF
NA NA TRBJ1-5 TRBV18 TGTGCCAGCTCATCCGAATCAGGTAGGAGGCAGCCCCAGCATTTT CASSSESGRRQPQHF
TRBD1 NA TRBJ1-1 TRBV11-2 TGTGCCAGCAGCTTAGAGGACAGGGAGAACACTGAAGCTTTCTTT CASSLEDRENTEAFF
TRBD2 NA TRBJ2-1 TRBV7-2 TGTGCCAGCAGCTCTAGAGCGGGGAGCTCCTACAATGAGCAGTTCTTC CASSSRAGSSYNEQFF
NA NA TRBJ1-6 TRBV18 TGTGCCAGCTCACCAGGTTCCAGCCAGGGTAATTCACCCCTCCACTTT CASSPGSSQGNSPLHF
TRBD1 NA TRBJ1-2 TRBV19 TGTGCCAGTAGTCCGGGGACAGTCTATGGCTACACCTTC CASSPGTVYGYTF
NA NA TRBJ2-7 TRBV29-1 TGCAGCGTTGAGTCGGGGGTTGGCGCCTACGAGCAGTACTTC CSVESGVGAYEQYF
TRBD1 NA TRBJ1-6 TRBV5-1 TGCGCCAGCAGCTTGGTGGGACAGGGGAATTCACCCCTCCACTTT CASSLVGQGNSPLHF
TRBD1 NA TRBJ2-1 TRBV2 TGTGCCAGCCCCGGGACAGTATACAATGAGCAGTTCTTC CASPGTVYNEQFF
TRBD2 NA TRBJ2-7 TRBV28 TGTGCCAGCAGTTTAGCGGGAGGGTACTACGAGCAGTACTTC CASSLAGGYYEQYF
TRBD2 NA TRBJ2-1 TRBV11-1 TGTGCCAGCACCCCGGCGGGGACTAGCGGAGCTAATGAGCAGTTCTTC CASTPAGTSGANEQFF
TRBD1 NA TRBJ1-1 TRBV11-2 TGTGCCAGCAGCCTAGGGGACAGGGTCTACACTGAAGCTTTCTTT CASSLGDRVYTEAFF